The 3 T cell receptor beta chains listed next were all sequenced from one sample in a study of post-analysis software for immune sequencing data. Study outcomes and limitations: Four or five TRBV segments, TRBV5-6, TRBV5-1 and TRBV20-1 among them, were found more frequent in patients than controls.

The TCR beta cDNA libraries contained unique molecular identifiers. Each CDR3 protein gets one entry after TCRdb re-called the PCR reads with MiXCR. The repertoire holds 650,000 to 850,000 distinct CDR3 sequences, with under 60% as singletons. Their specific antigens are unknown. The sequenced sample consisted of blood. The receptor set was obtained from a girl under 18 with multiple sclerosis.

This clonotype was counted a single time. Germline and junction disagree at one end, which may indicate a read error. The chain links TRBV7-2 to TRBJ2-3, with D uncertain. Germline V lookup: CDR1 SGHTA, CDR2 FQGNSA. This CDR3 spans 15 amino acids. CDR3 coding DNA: TGTGCCCGCAGCCCGCCCGGCGTGGGCACAGATACGCAGTATTTT. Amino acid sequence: CARSPPGVGTDTQYF. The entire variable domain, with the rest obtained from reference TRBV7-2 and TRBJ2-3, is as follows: GAGVSQSPSNKVTEKGKDVELRCDPISGHTALYWYRQSLGQGLEFLIYFQGNSAPDKSGLPSDRFSAERTGGSVSTLTIQRTQQEDSAVYLCARSPPGVGTDTQYFGPGTRLTVL.

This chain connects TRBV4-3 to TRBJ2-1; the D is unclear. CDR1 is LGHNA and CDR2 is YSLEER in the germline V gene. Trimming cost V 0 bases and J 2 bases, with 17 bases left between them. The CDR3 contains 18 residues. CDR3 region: CASSQERGRMSTYNEQFF. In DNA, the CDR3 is TGCGCCAGCAGCCAAGAACGTGGGCGGATGTCTACCTACAATGAGCAGTTCTTC.

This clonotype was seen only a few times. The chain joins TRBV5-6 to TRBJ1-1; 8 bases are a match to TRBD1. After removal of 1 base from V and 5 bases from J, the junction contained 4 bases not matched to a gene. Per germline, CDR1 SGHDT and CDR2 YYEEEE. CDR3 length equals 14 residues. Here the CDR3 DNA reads TGTGCCAGCAGCTTGCCCGGACAGGGAACTGAAGCTTTCTTT. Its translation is CASSLPGQGTEAFF.